Below, 7 T cell receptor beta chains from the same sample are listed, as sequenced in a study of T cell responses to AZD1222 COVID-19 vaccine. Data came from immunoSEQ multiplex PCR; TCRdb stores just in-frame clones and leaves some out. The sample lists about 160,000 clones, roughly nine tenths seen once, with around 4.9% in the top ten. The material sequenced was peripheral blood, taken on day 0 of AZD1222 vaccination. The receptors here all came from an adult in good health.

The chain carries TRBV2 and TRBJ1-4; TRBD1 aligns across 8 bases. Unmatched junction bases numbered 8, after V lost 5 bases and J lost 6 bases. CDR1 SNHLY and CDR2 FYNNEI come from the germline V gene. This CDR3 region has 15 residues. The CDR3 loop is CASSPWTGRDEKLFF. The CDR3 nucleotides read TGTGCCAGCAGTCCCTGGACAGGGCGCGATGAAAAACTGTTTTTT.

The table lists this clone with a count of one. The chain combines TRBV5-1 with TRBJ2-5; the D is unclear. This CDR3 is built from 14 residues. The V end lost 1 base, the J end lost 2 bases, and 9 bases lay between the germline ends. The germline V gene encodes CDR1 SGHRS and CDR2 YFSETQ. The CDR3 here is CASSLQWVQETQYF. In DNA form, the CDR3 reads TGCGCCAGCAGCTTGCAATGGGTGCAAGAGACCCAGTACTTC.

The sample holds a few counts of this clone. The V call is TRBV2, the J call TRBJ2-7; D may correspond to TRBD1 or TRBD2 (6 bases each). CDR3 length: 13 residues. Trimming pared 5 bases from V and 4 bases from J, leaving 12 bases between. Germline CDR1 is SNHLY and CDR2 is FYNNEI. The CDR3 protein is CASSSWGAYEQYF. The CDR3 DNA follows: TGTGCCAGCAGTTCCTGGGGGGCGTACGAGCAGTACTTC.

The V gene is TRBV4-3, the J gene TRBJ1-6; D not certain. V dropped 0 bases and J dropped 9 bases, with 6 bases sitting between them. Germline V gene data show CDR1 as LGHNA and CDR2 as YSLEER. The CDR3 runs to 13 residues. Here the CDR3 reads CASSQEFRSPLHF. The CDR3 nucleotides read TGCGCCAGCAGCCAAGAGTTTCGTTCACCCCTCCACTTT.

This clone is a singleton in its sample. This chain connects TRBV7-3 to TRBJ2-1; the match to TRBD2 covers 7 bases. Per germline, CDR1 SGHTA and CDR2 FQGTGA. J was trimmed by 4 bases and V by 5 bases; bases with no gene match: 14. This CDR3 comprises 17 residues. CDR3 DNA sequence: TGTGCCAGCAGCGCCGGAACCGGTCTAGCGGCATACAATGAGCAGTTCTTC. Translated: CASSAGTGLAAYNEQFF.

This chain uses TRBV21-1 with TRBJ2-2. TRBV21-1 is noted as a pseudogene. The CDR3 covers 14 residues. The CDR3 protein is CASSNGPDTGELFF. CDR3 bases: TGTGCCAGCAGCAACGGCCCAGACACCGGGGAGCTGTTTTTT.

This chain links TRBV28 with TRBJ1-2, with 8 bases that match TRBD1. The germline gives CDR1 MDHEN, CDR2 SYDVKM. The CDR3 totals 13 residues. The trim removed 4 bases at V and 7 bases at J, leaving 5 bases unmatched. As DNA, the CDR3 is TGTGCCAGCAGTTACGTTCAGGGGGCTGGCTACACCTTC. Amino acids: CASSYVQGAGYTF.